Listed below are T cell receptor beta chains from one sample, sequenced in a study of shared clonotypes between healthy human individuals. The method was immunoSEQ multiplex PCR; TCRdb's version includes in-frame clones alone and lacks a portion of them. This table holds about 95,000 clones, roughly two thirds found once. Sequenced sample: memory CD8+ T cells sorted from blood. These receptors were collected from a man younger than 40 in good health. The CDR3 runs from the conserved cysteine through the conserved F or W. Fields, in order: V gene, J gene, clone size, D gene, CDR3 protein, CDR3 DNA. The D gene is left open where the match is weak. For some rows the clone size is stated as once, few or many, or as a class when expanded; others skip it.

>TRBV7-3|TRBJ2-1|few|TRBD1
CASTQTGRTGDEQFF
TGTGCCAGCACTCAGACTGGTAGGACAGGGGATGAGCAGTTCTTC
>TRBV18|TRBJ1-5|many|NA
CASSPEGDQPQHF
TGTGCCAGCTCACCGGAAGGGGATCAGCCCCAGCATTTT
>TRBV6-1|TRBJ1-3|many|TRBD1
CASSANTGEGGNTIYF
TGTGCCAGCAGTGCCAACACAGGGGAAGGAGGAAACACCATATATTTT
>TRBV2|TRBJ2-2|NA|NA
CASIRDNTPGFTGELFF
TGTGCCAGCATTCGGGACAACACCCCCGGTTTCACCGGGGAGCTGTTTTTT
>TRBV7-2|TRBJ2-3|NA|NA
CASSLEWRESGDTQYF
TGTGCCAGCAGCTTAGAATGGAGGGAGAGTGGGGATACGCAGTATTTT
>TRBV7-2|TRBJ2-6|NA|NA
CASSSPPGANVLTF
TGTGCCAGCAGCTCACCCCCGGGAGCCAACGTCCTGACTTTC
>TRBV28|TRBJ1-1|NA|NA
CASADVEAFF
TGTGCCAGCGCGGATGTTGAAGCTTTCTTT
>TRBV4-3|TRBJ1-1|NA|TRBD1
CASSPRGQGTNTEAFF
TGCGCCAGCAGCCCGCGGGGACAGGGAACGAACACTGAAGCTTTCTTT
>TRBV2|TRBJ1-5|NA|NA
CASSLQNLPNQPQHF
TGTGCCAGCTCTTTACAAAACCTTCCCAATCAGCCCCAGCATTTT
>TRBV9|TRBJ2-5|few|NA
CASSVTQIGSETQYF
TGTGCCAGCAGCGTAACTCAAATTGGGAGCGAGACCCAGTACTTC
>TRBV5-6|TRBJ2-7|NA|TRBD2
CASSRGGPDSSSYEQYF
TGTGCCAGCAGCCGGGGGGGCCCGGATTCGAGCTCCTACGAGCAGTACTTC
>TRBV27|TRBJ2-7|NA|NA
CASRLALGTPLGEQYF
TGTGCCAGCAGGCTCGCGCTAGGGACACCGCTGGGGGAGCAGTACTTC
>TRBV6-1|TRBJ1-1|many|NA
CASSEVGGGTEAFF
TGTGCCAGCAGTGAAGTGGGGGGGGGTACTGAAGCTTTCTTT
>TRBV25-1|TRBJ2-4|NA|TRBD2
CASSGEIERESENIQYF
TGTGCCAGCAGTGGAGAAATAGAGCGGGAGTCAGAGAACATTCAGTACTTC
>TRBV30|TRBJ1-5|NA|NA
CAWSVGLGSSNQPQHF
TGTGCCTGGAGTGTAGGGTTGGGGAGTAGCAATCAGCCCCAGCATTTT
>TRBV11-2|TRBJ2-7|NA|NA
CASIGMSSYEQYF
TGTGCCAGCATAGGCATGAGCTCCTACGAGCAGTACTTC
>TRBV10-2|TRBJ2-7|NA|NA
CASSEAAGRSAYEQYF
TGCGCCAGCAGTGAGGCTGCCGGCAGGTCGGCCTACGAGCAGTACTTC
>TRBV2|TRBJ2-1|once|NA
CASSDPAPPYNEQFF
TGTGCCAGCAGCGACCCCGCCCCTCCGTACAATGAGCAGTTCTTC
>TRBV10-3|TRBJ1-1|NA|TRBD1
CAISEDRVTEAFF
TGTGCCATCAGTGAGGACAGGGTCACTGAAGCTTTCTTT
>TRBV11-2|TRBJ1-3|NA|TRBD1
CASSLNPTGVSGNTIYF
TGTGCCAGCAGCTTAAACCCGACAGGGGTGTCAGGAAACACCATATATTTT
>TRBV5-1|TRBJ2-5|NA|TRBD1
CASTGQGAVLETQYF
TGCGCCAGCACCGGACAGGGGGCTGTATTGGAGACCCAGTACTTC
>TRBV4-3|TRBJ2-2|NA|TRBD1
CASSPVGQTTGELFF
TGCGCCAGCAGCCCAGTGGGACAGACCACCGGGGAGCTGTTTTTT
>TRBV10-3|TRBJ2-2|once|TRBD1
CAISDWTGGTGELFF
TGTGCCATCAGTGACTGGACAGGGGGCACCGGGGAGCTGTTTTTT
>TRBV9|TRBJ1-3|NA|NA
CASSVPGNTIYF
TGTGCCAGCAGCGTCCCTGGAAACACCATATATTTT
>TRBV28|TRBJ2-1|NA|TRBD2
CASSLQLADNEQFF
TGTGCCAGCAGTTTACAACTAGCGGACAATGAGCAGTTCTTC
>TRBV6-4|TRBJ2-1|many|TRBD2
CASSGTSGSGENEQFF
TGTGCCAGCTCTGGGACTAGCGGGAGTGGGGAAAATGAGCAGTTCTTC
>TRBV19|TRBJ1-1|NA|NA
CASSMDRVGRGAFF
TGTGCCAGTAGTATGGACCGCGTGGGGCGCGGGGCTTTCTTT
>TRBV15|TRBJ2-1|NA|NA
CATSRDVASYNEQFF
TGTGCCACCAGCAGAGATGTAGCGTCCTACAATGAGCAGTTCTTC
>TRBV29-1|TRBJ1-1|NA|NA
CSVDLWDPNTEAFF
TGCAGCGTTGATCTTTGGGACCCTAACACTGAAGCTTTCTTT
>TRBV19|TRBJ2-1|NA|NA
CASIREGLLPYNEQFF
TGTGCCAGTATTCGAGAGGGGTTACTCCCCTACAATGAGCAGTTCTTC
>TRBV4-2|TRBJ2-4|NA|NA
CASSQVGTKNIQYF
TGTGCCAGCAGCCAAGTTGGGACTAAAAACATTCAGTACTTC
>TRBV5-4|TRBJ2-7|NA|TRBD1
CASRTGVGEQYF
TGTGCCAGCAGAACAGGGGTAGGCGAGCAGTACTTC
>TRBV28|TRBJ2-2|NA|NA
CASNPLATGLGELFF
TGTGCCAGCAATCCCCTAGCGACGGGCCTCGGGGAGCTGTTTTTT
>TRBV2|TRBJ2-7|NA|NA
CASSESYFSYEQYF
TGTGCCAGCAGTGAAAGCTACTTTTCCTACGAGCAGTACTTC
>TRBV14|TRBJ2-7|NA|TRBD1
CASSRRDRSHEQYF
TGTGCCAGCAGCCGGAGGGACAGGTCCCACGAGCAGTACTTC
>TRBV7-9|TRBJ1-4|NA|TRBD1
CASSLETGGGEKLFF
TGTGCCAGCAGCTTAGAAACAGGGGGCGGTGAAAAACTGTTTTTT
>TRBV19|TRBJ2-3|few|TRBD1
CASSKAGGSDTQYF
TGTGCCAGTAGTAAGGCAGGGGGATCAGATACGCAGTATTTT
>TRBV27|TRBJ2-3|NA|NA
CASSSEGTDTQYF
TGTGCCAGCAGTTCTGAAGGCACAGATACGCAGTATTTT
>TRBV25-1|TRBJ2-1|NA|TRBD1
CASSGTGVYNEQFF
TGTGCCAGCAGTGGGACAGGGGTTTACAATGAGCAGTTCTTC
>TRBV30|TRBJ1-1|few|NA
CAWTKLGDTEAFF
TGTGCCTGGACCAAATTGGGGGACACTGAAGCTTTCTTT
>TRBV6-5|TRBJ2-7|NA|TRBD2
CASSRGSGGYEQYF
TGTGCCAGCAGCCGCGGCAGCGGGGGCTACGAGCAGTACTTC
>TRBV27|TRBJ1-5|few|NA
CASSPTAAQPQHF
TGTGCCAGCAGTCCTACCGCCGCTCAGCCCCAGCATTTT
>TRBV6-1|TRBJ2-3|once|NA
CASSPRDFTTDTQYF
TGTGCCAGCAGTCCCCGGGACTTTACCACAGATACGCAGTATTTT
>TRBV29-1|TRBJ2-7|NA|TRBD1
CSVEELGGESYEQYF
TGCAGCGTTGAAGAACTAGGGGGCGAGTCCTACGAGCAGTACTTC
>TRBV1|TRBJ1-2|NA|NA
CTSRGSRLRKTYGYTF
TGCACCAGCAGGGGTTCCCGTTTGCGAAAGACCTATGGCTACACCTTC
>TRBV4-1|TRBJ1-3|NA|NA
CASSLTFTDSGNTIYF
TGCGCCAGCAGCCTTACCTTCACAGACTCTGGAAACACCATATATTTT
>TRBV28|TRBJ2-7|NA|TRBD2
CASNISGRGSYEQYF
TGTGCCAGCAATATTAGCGGGAGGGGCTCCTACGAGCAGTACTTC
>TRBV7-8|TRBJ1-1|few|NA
CASSLKRQLNTEAFF
TGTGCCAGCAGCTTAAAACGCCAATTGAACACTGAAGCTTTCTTT
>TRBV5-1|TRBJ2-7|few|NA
CASSIRDGYEQYF
TGCGCCAGCAGCATCCGGGACGGGTACGAGCAGTACTTC
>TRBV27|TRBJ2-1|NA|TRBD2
CASSFQRDWASGSSYNEQFF
TGTGCCAGCAGTTTCCAGCGGGATTGGGCTAGCGGAAGCTCCTACAATGAGCAGTTCTTC
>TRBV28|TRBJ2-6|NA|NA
CASSLGGMDSGANVLTF
TGTGCCAGCAGTTTGGGGGGAATGGACTCTGGGGCCAACGTCCTGACTTTC
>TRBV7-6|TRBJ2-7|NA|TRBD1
CASSSQGWDEQYF
TGTGCCAGCAGCTCACAGGGGTGGGACGAGCAGTACTTC
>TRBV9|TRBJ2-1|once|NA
CASSVVLGEQFF
TGTGCCAGCAGCGTAGTCCTCGGTGAGCAGTTCTTC
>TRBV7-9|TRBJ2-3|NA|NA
CASSLAMADTQYF
TGTGCCAGCAGCTTAGCGATGGCAGATACGCAGTATTTT